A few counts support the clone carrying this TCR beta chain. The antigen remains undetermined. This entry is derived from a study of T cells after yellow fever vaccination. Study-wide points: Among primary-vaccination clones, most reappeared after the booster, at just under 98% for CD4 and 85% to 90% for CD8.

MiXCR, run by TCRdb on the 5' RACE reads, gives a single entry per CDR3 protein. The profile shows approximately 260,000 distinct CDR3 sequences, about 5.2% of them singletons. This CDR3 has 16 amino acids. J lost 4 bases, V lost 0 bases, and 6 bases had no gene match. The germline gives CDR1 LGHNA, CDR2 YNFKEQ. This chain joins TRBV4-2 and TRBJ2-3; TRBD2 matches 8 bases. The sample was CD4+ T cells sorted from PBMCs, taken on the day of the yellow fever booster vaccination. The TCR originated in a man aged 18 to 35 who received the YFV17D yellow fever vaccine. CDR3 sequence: CASSQDGPAGADTQYF. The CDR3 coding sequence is TGTGCCAGCAGCCAAGATGGTCCAGCGGGGGCAGATACGCAGTATTTT.